This T cell receptor (beta chain) was identified during a study of blood T cell repertoires in COVID-19. The germline V and J ends were trimmed by 2 bases and 2 bases, with 19 bases remaining between them. CDR1 and CDR2 (germline): MNHEY, SMNVEV (reference sequence). The CDR3 runs 17 residues. Some clones are missing from TCRdb's copy, which holds only in-frame ones; the method was immunoSEQ multiplex PCR. The sample consists of fewer than 65,000 clones, about 90% of them appearing once. This TCR derives from a woman between 55 and 75 years old with active or convalescent COVID-19. The sample comprised peripheral blood. The J gene is TRBJ2-7, the V gene TRBV27; tentatively, D is TRBD1 (6 bases). CDR3 DNA sequence: TGTGCCAGCAGTTTAGGGGCCACAACAGGGAAGCCCTACGAGCAGTACTTC. It translates to CASSLGATTGKPYEQYF.